The clone carrying this T cell receptor (beta chain) showed up many times. Antigen: not known. This CDR3 has 14 amino acids. Trimming took 4 bases from V and 5 from J, leaving 12 bases between them. Germline V CDR1 and CDR2: LGHDT, YNNKEL (reference sequence). The record originates from a study of T cells in Graves' hyperthyroidism and ophthalmopathy. Study-wide findings and caveats: Most thyroid-expanded clonotypes above 0.001 were also found in blood. In validation, the model predicted ophthalmopathy. These predictions came a median approximately 6.5 months before onset.

The study left out patients who had uncontrolled infection, other autoimmune disease, pregnancy or lactation. The CDR3 regions of TCR beta were amplified from RNA transcripts. HTBI primers were the set used in a first-round RT-PCR of the TCR CDR3. MiXCR, run by TCRdb on the multiplex PCR reads, gives a single entry per CDR3 protein. The sample shows about 200,000 distinct CDR3 sequences, under 20% of them seen only once. Sequences were obtained from blood. V gene TRBV3-1 combines with J gene TRBJ2-1, with D hard to call. This sequence originates from a man in his fifties with Graves' hyperthyroidism. CDR3 DNA: TGTGCCAGCAGCCGGCTAGACGACCACAATGAGCAGTTCTTC. This gives the protein CASSRLDDHNEQFF.